This TCR beta chain was identified in a study of control samples from healthy donors and cancer patients (TCRdb year 2020). The CDR3 numbers 14 residues from cysteine through phenylalanine. Only the CDR3 DNA is retained, 42 bases long and in frame from the first base. V is reduced by 4 bases and J by 5 bases, leaving a spacing of 12 bases between them. The CDR1 and CDR2 encoded by the germline V gene are SGHRS and YFSETQ. Points on this clone: Its antigen remains unidentified. It has no much larger one-base neighbor in the sample; base qualities were not kept.

Receptors were amplified or captured by the immunoSEQ multiplex PCR assay. What TCRdb holds here is the immuneACCESS table cut down to in-frame rearrangements. Part of the clones is not present; checked against another copy, under half of the missing clones reflect an unresolved V gene, and the others are unexplained. This sample comprises about 120,000 clones, about 95% of them detected only once. 3.5% to 4% of the sample belongs to the ten largest clones. Rearrangement joined TRBV5-1 to TRBJ1-4; TRBD1 is a possible D gene, resting on 6 matching bases. The sequence was collected from a man aged 25-40 years in good health. Sequenced sample: blood. Read as DNA, the sequence is TGCGCCAGCAGCGATGGGGGGCCAAATGAAAAACTGTTTTTT. Translated, it gives CASSDGGPNEKLFF.